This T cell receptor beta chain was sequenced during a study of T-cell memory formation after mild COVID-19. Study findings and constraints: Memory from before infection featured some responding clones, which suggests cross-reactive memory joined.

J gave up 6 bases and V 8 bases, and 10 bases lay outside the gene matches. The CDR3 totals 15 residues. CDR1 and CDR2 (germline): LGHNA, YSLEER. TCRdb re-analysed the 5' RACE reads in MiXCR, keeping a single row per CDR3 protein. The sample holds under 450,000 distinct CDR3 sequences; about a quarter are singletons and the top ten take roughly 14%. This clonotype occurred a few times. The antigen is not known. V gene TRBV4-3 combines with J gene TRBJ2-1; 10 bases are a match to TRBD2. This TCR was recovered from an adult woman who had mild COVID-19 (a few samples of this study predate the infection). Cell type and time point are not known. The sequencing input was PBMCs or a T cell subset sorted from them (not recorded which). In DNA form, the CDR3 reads TGCGCCAGCTTCCGGACTAGCGGCCCCCTCAATGAGCAGTTCTTC. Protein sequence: CASFRTSGPLNEQFF.